These 2 T cell receptor beta chains came from one sample sequenced in a study of blood T cells in healthy people across ages. It was with a sample-barcoded 5' primer and a J-beta primer mix that a second PCR of roughly 7 to 12 cycles was run. TCRdb fed the 5' RACE reads into MiXCR, producing one record per CDR3 protein. The data show about 1.6 million distinct CDR3 sequences, with around 36% seen just once and around 11% held by the top ten. What was sequenced was blood. The receptors were gathered from a woman aged 25 to 45 in good health.

The chain couples TRBV19 to TRBJ2-4, with 7 positions matching TRBD2. The trim removed 2 bases at V and 5 bases at J, leaving 6 bases unmatched. Germline assignment: CDR1 LNHDA and CDR2 SQIVND (reference sequence). The length of the CDR3 is 15 residues. The CDR3 sequence is CASSISEREENIQYF. The CDR3 coding sequence is TGTGCCAGTAGTATATCAGAACGGGAGGAAAACATTCAGTACTTC.

The chain recombines TRBV6-2 or TRBV6-3 with TRBJ2-7; the D call may be TRBD1 or TRBD2 (5 bases each). The length of the CDR3 is 15 residues. V lost 7 bases to trimming and J lost 1 base, with 17 bases between them. Germline V gene lookup returns CDR1 MNHEY and CDR2 SVGEGT. In DNA form, the CDR3 reads TGTGCCAGCACCATACCAGGGAGACTATCCTACGAGCAGTACTTC. It translates to CASTIPGRLSYEQYF.